The 8 T cell receptor beta chains in this list originate from one sample, sequenced in a study of T cell responses to AZD1222 COVID-19 vaccine. Only in-frame clones appear in the TCRdb table, and some are missing; sequencing was by immunoSEQ multiplex PCR. Among 90,000 to 150,000 clones listed, about 87% were seen once. The sequenced sample was peripheral blood, obtained on day 0 of AZD1222 vaccination. The source is an adult in good health.

This clone showed up just once. The V gene is TRBV27, the J gene TRBJ1-5; D gene ambiguous. Germline-derived CDR1 and CDR2 are MNHEY and SMNVEV (reference sequence). CDR3 length: 13 amino acids. V was cut by 5 bases and J by 3 bases, with 8 bases left in between. The CDR3 region is CASSISYNQPQHF. The CDR3 nucleotides read TGTGCCAGCAGTATCAGTTACAATCAGCCCCAGCATTTT.

The rearrangement joins TRBV29-1 to TRBJ1-2, with D possibly matching TRBD1 (5 bases). The CDR3 has 12 amino acids. CDR1 and CDR2 (germline): SQVTM, ANQGSEA. V was pared by 0 bases and J by 7 bases, with 9 bases between. CDR3 region: CSVEDHGGGYTF. The CDR3, as DNA: TGCAGCGTTGAAGACCACGGGGGTGGCTACACCTTC. The full variable domain, with the rest looked up from reference TRBV29-1 and TRBJ1-2, is SAVISQKPSRDICQRGTSLTIQCQVDSQVTMMFWYRQQPGQSLTLIATANQGSEATYESGFVIDKFPISRPNLTFSTLTVSNMSPEDSSIYLCSVEDHGGGYTFGSGTRLTVV.

This chain joins TRBV11-2 and TRBJ1-1, with D hard to call. The V end was cut by 7 bases, the J end by 1 base, with 4 bases between. CDR1 and CDR2 from the germline V gene are SGHAT and FQNNGV. The CDR3 loop spans 11 amino acids. This chain's CDR3 is CASTTNTEAFF. The DNA for the CDR3 is TGTGCCAGCACCACGAACACTGAAGCTTTCTTT. The full variable domain, in which reference TRBV11-2 and TRBJ1-1 provide the parts outside the CDR3, is EAGVAQSPRYKIIEKRQSVAFWCNPISGHATLYWYQQILGQGPKLLIQFQNNGVVDDSQLPKDRFSAERLKGVDSTLKIQPAKLEDSAVYLCASTTNTEAFFGQGTRLTVV.

The chain employs TRBV19 and TRBJ2-6; no definite D call. There are 14 residues in the CDR3. CDR1 and CDR2 (germline): LNHDA, SQIVND (reference sequence). Trimming stripped 10 bases from V and 0 bases from J, with 10 bases between. The CDR3 is CATQTRSGANVLTF. CDR3 in DNA: TGTGCCACCCAGACCCGCTCTGGGGCCAACGTCCTGACTTTC.

The rearrangement links TRBV30 to TRBJ1-6, with D tentatively TRBD1 (5 bases). CDR1 GTSNPN and CDR2 SVGIG come from the germline V gene (reference sequence). Trimming left V 7 bases short and J 7 bases short, with 17 bases between. The CDR3 runs to 14 residues. The CDR3 region is CAFSRQKGNSPLHF. CDR3 DNA: TGTGCCTTTAGCCGACAGAAGGGGAATTCACCCCTCCACTTT.

In this sample, this clone turned up once. In DNA, the CDR3 is TGTGCCAGCGAGCGGGGCTCGGCGAACACCGGGGAGCTGTTTTTT. Its protein is CASERGSANTGELFF. V gene TRBV7-9 combines with J gene TRBJ2-2; 7 bases align to TRBD2. Germline loops: CDR1 SEHNR, CDR2 FQNEAQ (reference sequence). V shed 8 bases, J shed 0 bases, and the junction held 6 bases outside the gene matches. This CDR3 contains 15 residues.

The chain combines TRBV5-1 with TRBJ2-3; tentatively, D is TRBD2 (5 bases). Germline CDR1 reads SGHRS; CDR2 reads YFSETQ. The CDR3 sequence is 14 residues long. Between the trimmed V and J ends, which lost 4 bases and 5 bases, there was a span of 14 bases. CDR3 in amino acids: CASSPGAVLDTQYF. CDR3 nucleotides: TGCGCCAGCAGCCCCGGAGCGGTCTTAGATACGCAGTATTTT.

The table lists this clone with a few counts. The chain carries TRBV5-6 and TRBJ1-2; 8 bases match TRBD1. Germline lookup yields CDR1 SGHDT and CDR2 YYEEEE. Germline trimming cut 3 bases from V and 8 bases from J; bases unmatched to any gene: 9. CDR3 length: 14 residues. For the CDR3, the DNA is TGTGCCAGCAGCTCCCTCCAGGGGGCGGGGGGCTACACCTTC. This encodes CASSSLQGAGGYTF.